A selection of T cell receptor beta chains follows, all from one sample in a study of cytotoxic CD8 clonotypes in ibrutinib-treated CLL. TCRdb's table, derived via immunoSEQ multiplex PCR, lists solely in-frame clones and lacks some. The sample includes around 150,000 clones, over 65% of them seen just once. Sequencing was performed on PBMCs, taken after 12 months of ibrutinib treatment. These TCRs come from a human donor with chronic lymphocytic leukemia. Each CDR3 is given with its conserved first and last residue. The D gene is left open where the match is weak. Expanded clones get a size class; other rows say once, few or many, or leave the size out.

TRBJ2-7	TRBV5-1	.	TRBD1	CASSGIQGRSGEQYF	TGCGCCAGCAGCGGAATACAGGGGCGGTCAGGCGAGCAGTACTTC
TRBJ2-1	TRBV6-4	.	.	CASSDSRGDEQFF	TGTGCCAGCAGTGACTCAAGAGGGGATGAGCAGTTCTTC
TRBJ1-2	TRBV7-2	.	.	CASSFEQIPYGYTF	TGTGCCAGCAGCTTTGAACAGATTCCCTATGGCTACACCTTC
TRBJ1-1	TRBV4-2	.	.	CASSQDWAGQRLEAFF	TGTGCCAGCAGCCAAGATTGGGCCGGACAGAGGCTTGAAGCTTTCTTT
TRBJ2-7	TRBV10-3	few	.	CAISDPYEQYF	TGTGCCATCAGTGACCCCTACGAGCAGTACTTC
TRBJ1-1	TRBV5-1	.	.	CASRKWGEINTEAFF	TGCGCCAGTCGAAAATGGGGTGAGATAAACACTGAAGCTTTCTTT
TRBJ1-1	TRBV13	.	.	CASSLSPSAFF	TGTGCCAGCAGCTTAAGCCCTTCGGCTTTCTTT
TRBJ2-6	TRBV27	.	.	CASSLRSSGANVLTF	TGTGCCAGCAGTTTGCGTAGCTCTGGGGCCAACGTCCTGACTTTC
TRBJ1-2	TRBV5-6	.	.	CASSLAGGYTF	TGTGCCAGCAGCTTGGCTGGGGGCTACACCTTC
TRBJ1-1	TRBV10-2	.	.	CASSESTWVENTEAFF	TGCGCCAGCAGTGAGTCGACGTGGGTTGAGAACACTGAAGCTTTCTTT
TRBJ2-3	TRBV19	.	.	CASSTPGEGADTQYF	TGTGCCAGTAGTACCCCGGGGGAGGGGGCAGATACGCAGTATTTT
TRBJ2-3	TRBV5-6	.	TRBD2	CASSGPGLGDRDTQYF	TGTGCCAGCAGCGGGCCGGGACTAGGGGACCGGGATACGCAGTATTTT
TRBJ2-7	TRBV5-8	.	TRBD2	CASRERGGSYEQYF	TGTGCCAGCAGGGAGCGGGGGGGATCCTACGAGCAGTACTTC
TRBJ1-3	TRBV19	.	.	CASSIMAGLRAGNTIYF	TGTGCCAGTAGTATAATGGCTGGACTGCGCGCTGGAAACACCATATATTTT
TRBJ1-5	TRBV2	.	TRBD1	CASSGTGSGHGNQPQHF	TGTGCCAGCAGTGGGACAGGGTCTGGGCATGGAAATCAGCCCCAGCATTTT
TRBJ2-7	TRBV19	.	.	CASSVDGGSYEQYF	TGTGCCAGTAGTGTGGACGGCGGCTCCTACGAGCAGTACTTC
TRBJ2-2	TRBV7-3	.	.	CASSLDLASNGELFF	TGTGCCAGCAGCTTGGACCTAGCGTCTAACGGGGAGCTGTTTTTT
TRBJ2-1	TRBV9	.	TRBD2	CASSSNVRAGGNVFQFF	TGTGCCAGCAGCTCCAATGTGAGAGCGGGGGGGAATGTTTTTCAGTTCTTC
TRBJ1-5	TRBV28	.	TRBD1	CASRKGGQRYNQPQHF	TGTGCCAGCCGGAAGGGGGGACAGAGATACAATCAGCCCCAGCATTTT
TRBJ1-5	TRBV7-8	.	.	CASSLGPKVKPQHF	TGTGCCAGCAGCTTAGGTCCCAAGGTGAAGCCCCAGCATTTT
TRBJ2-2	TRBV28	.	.	CASSFRSGELFF	TGTGCCAGCAGTTTTCGGTCCGGGGAGCTGTTTTTT
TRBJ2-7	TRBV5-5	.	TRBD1	CASSLFRTGGEQYF	TGTGCCAGCAGCTTGTTCAGGACAGGCGGCGAGCAGTACTTC
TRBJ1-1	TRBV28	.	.	CASWAGDGNTEAFF	TGTGCCAGTTGGGCGGGGGATGGGAACACTGAAGCTTTCTTT
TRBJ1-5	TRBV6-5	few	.	CASSYRGRDQPQHF	TGTGCCAGCAGTTACAGGGGCAGGGATCAGCCCCAGCATTTT
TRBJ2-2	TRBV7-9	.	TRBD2	CAKGTSGSRTGELFF	TGTGCCAAGGGGACTAGCGGGAGTCGTACCGGGGAGCTGTTTTTT
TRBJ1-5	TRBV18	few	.	CASSPVGTQPQHF	TGTGCCAGCTCACCAGTTGGGACGCAGCCCCAGCATTTT
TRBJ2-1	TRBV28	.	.	CASSERLYNNEQFF	TGTGCCAGCAGCGAGCGGCTTTACAACAATGAGCAGTTCTTC
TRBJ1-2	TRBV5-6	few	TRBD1	CASRGDRAGLYGYTF	TGTGCCAGCAGGGGGGACAGGGCGGGCCTCTATGGCTACACCTTC
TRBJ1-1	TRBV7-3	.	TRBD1	CASSLTLGQGTEAFF	TGTGCCAGCAGCTTAACGCTAGGACAGGGTACTGAAGCTTTCTTT
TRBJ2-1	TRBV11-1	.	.	CASSLAGGPGGWYEQFF	TGTGCCAGCAGCTTAGCGGGAGGGCCAGGGGGATGGTATGAGCAGTTCTTC
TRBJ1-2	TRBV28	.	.	CASSFGGTVPLYGYTF	TGTGCCAGCAGTTTTGGGGGAACCGTCCCTCTTTATGGCTACACCTTC
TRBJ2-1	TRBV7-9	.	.	CASFVRDEQFF	TGTGCCAGCTTCGTACGGGATGAGCAGTTCTTC
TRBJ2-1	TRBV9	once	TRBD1	CASSVGNRGLGYNEQFF	TGTGCCAGCAGCGTGGGGAACAGGGGGCTAGGGTACAATGAGCAGTTCTTC
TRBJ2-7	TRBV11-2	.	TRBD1	CASSFLGTEYSYEQYF	TGTGCCAGCAGCTTCCTCGGGACAGAATATTCCTACGAGCAGTACTTC
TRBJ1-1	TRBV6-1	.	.	CASSLQQNTEAFF	TGTGCCAGCAGTCTACAGCAGAACACTGAAGCTTTCTTT
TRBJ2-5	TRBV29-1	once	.	CSVRHRGQTQYF	TGCAGCGTTCGACATCGCGGTCAGACCCAGTACTTC
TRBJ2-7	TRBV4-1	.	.	CASSQVGRRLGTYEQYF	TGCGCCAGCAGCCAAGTGGGCCGCCGTCTAGGAACCTACGAGCAGTACTTC
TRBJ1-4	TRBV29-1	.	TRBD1	CSAGGTGNEKLFF	TGCAGCGCCGGGGGGACAGGGAATGAAAAACTGTTTTTT
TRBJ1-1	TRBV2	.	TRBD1	CASNQGVNTEAFF	TGTGCCAGCAATCAGGGGGTGAACACTGAAGCTTTCTTT
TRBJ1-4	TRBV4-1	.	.	CASSQPGTSKDGEKLFF	TGCGCCAGCAGCCAGCCCGGGACCTCCAAGGACGGTGAAAAACTGTTTTTT
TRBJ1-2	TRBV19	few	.	CASSIGGKGGYTF	TGTGCCAGTAGTATAGGCGGAAAGGGGGGCTACACCTTC
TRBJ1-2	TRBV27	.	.	CASSLHRLNYGYTF	TGTGCCAGCAGTTTACACAGGCTTAACTATGGCTACACCTTC
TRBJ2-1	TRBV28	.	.	CASSSPHRREQFF	TGTGCCAGCAGCAGTCCCCACCGTCGGGAGCAGTTCTTC